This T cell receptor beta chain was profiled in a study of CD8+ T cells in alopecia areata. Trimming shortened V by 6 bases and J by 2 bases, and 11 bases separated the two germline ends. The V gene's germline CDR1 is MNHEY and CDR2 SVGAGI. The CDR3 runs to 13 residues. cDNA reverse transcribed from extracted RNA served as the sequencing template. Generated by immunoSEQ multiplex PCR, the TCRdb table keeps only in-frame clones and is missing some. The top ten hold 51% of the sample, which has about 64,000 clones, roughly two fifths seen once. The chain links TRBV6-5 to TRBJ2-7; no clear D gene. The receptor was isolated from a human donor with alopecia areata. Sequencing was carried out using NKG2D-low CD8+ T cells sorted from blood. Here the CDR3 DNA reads TGTGCCAGCAGATCAAGCAGCCCCTACGAGCAGTACTTC. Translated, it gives CASRSSSPYEQYF.